The present T cell receptor (beta chain) was sequenced within a study of control samples from healthy donors and cancer patients. The protocol was immunoSEQ multiplex PCR, while the TCRdb copy is restricted to in-frame clones and leaves out a portion. Found here are 150,000 to 160,000 clones, approximately 96% of them singletons; the top ten hold about 5.6%. Sequenced material: blood. The TCR comes from a man aged 35 to 55 in good health.

Here the CDR3 reads CASSERVANEQYF. In nucleotides, the CDR3 is TGTGCCAGCAGTGAACGGGTTGCCAACGAGCAGTACTTC. This chain joins TRBV6-1 and TRBJ2-7; no reliable D call. This CDR3 contains 13 residues. V was cut by 2 bases and J by 5 bases, with 10 bases left in between. Germline V lookup: CDR1 MNHNS, CDR2 SASEGT.